Each of the 32 T cell receptor beta chains below was sequenced from the same sample in a study of shared clonotypes between healthy human individuals. Profiling relied on immunoSEQ multiplex PCR, and the TCRdb table lists in-frame clones only, not all of them. The sample shows roughly 1,100,000 clones, approximately 70% of them seen only once. The sample consisted of memory CD4+ T cells sorted from blood. The subset here: CD45RA-negative fraction. These receptors were obtained from a man between 18 and 29 years old in good health.

The V gene is TRBV11-2, the J gene TRBJ1-3; D is possibly TRBD1 (5 bases). The CDR3 is 17 residues long. Germline CDR1 reads SGHAT; CDR2 reads FQNNGV. Deletions cut 2 bases from V and 0 bases from J, with 14 bases between. CDR3 protein: CASSLSQGPLSGNTIYF. Written as DNA, the CDR3 is TGTGCCAGCAGCTTAAGCCAGGGACCCCTCTCTGGAAACACCATATATTTT. Based on the CDR3 plus reference TRBV11-2 and TRBJ1-3, the full variable domain is EAGVAQSPRYKIIEKRQSVAFWCNPISGHATLYWYQQILGQGPKLLIQFQNNGVVDDSQLPKDRFSAERLKGVDSTLKIQPAKLEDSAVYLCASSLSQGPLSGNTIYFGEGSWLTVV.

This chain links TRBV7-9 with TRBJ2-1; D is uncertain. Germline CDR1 reads SEHNR; CDR2 reads FQNEAQ (reference sequence). CDR3 size: 14 residues. V gave up 4 bases and J gave up 9 bases, with 16 bases separating them. Here the CDR3 reads CASSSLARLGEQFF. The CDR3 DNA sequence: TGTGCCAGCAGCTCACTCGCCCGCCTGGGTGAGCAGTTCTTC.

The count of this clone is one. Other DNA sequences within the sample encode an identical CDR3. The chain recombines TRBV7-8 with TRBJ1-5; TRBD1 matches at 7 bases. The ends lost 1 base at V and 2 bases at J; junction bases unmatched: 2. The CDR3 is made up of 15 amino acids. Germline loops: CDR1 SGHVS, CDR2 FQNEAQ. CDR3 residues: CASSLGGQGNQPQHF. In DNA form, the CDR3 reads TGTGCCAGCAGCTTAGGCGGACAGGGCAATCAGCCCCAGCATTTT.

This rearrangement joins TRBV28 to TRBJ1-1, with D hard to call. V lost 7 bases, J lost 0 bases, and 12 bases lay in between. There are 14 residues in the CDR3. Germline V gives CDR1 MDHEN, CDR2 SYDVKM. The CDR3 is CASTPLRMNTEAFF. The CDR3 DNA reads as TGTGCCAGCACCCCTCTTCGGATGAACACTGAAGCTTTCTTT.

This sequence joins TRBV5-1 and TRBJ1-2; D is unclear. The CDR3 runs 12 residues. Trimming cost V 5 bases and J 4 bases, with 9 bases left between them. CDR1 is SGHRS, CDR2 YFSETQ, per germline. CDR3 in amino acids: CASSGLGYGYTF. In DNA, the CDR3 is TGCGCCAGCAGTGGACTAGGCTATGGCTACACCTTC.

Details on this clone: Other DNA sequences of this sample code for an identical CDR3. The chain uses TRBV29-1 and TRBJ2-3; 13 positions agree with TRBD2. Looked up from germline, CDR1 is SQVTM and CDR2 is ANQGSEA. The CDR3 totals 16 residues. V dropped 1 base and J dropped 0; count of bases not matched to a gene: 1. In DNA form, the CDR3 reads TGCAGCGTTGAAGGACTAGCGGGGGGTAGCACAGATACGCAGTATTTT. Amino acids: CSVEGLAGGSTDTQYF.

Here the CDR3 DNA reads TGTGCCAGCAGCAACTCCTACGAGCAGTACTTC. It encodes CASSNSYEQYF. The chain joins TRBV5-8 to TRBJ2-7; D not certain. CDR1 and CDR2 from the germline V gene are SGHTS and YDEGEE. The CDR3 runs to 11 residues. The V gene lost 4 bases and the J gene lost 0 bases, with 2 bases spanning the gap.

The genes are TRBV19 and TRBJ1-1, with TRBD1 as a possible D gene (5 bases). CDR3 length equals 15 residues. The germline CDR1 and CDR2 sequences are LNHDA and SQIVND (reference sequence). The germline V and J ends were trimmed by 5 bases and 6 bases, with 19 bases remaining between them. The CDR3 DNA is TGTGCCAGTAGTTACCAAACAGGTAGGAGCGCTGAAGCTTTCTTT. Its translation: CASSYQTGRSAEAFF. The complete variable domain, with remaining parts taken from reference TRBV19 and TRBJ1-1, reads DGGITQSPKYLFRKEGQNVTLSCEQNLNHDAMYWYRQDPGQGLRLIYYSQIVNDFQKGDIAEGYSVSREKKESFPLTVTSAQKNPTAFYLCASSYQTGRSAEAFFGQGTRLTVV.

The V and J genes are TRBV11-1 and TRBJ1-2, with D possibly being TRBD1 (5 bases). Trimming removed 5 bases from V and 2 bases from J, with 18 bases in between. CDR3 length equals 16 residues. Germline-derived CDR1 and CDR2 are SGHAT and FQDESV (reference sequence). The chain's CDR3 is CASSLGRGSENYGYTF. CDR3 in DNA: TGTGCCAGCAGCCTAGGGAGGGGATCGGAAAACTATGGCTACACCTTC.

The chain recombines TRBV4-1 with TRBJ1-2; a weak D match, TRBD1 (6 bases). With 5 bases removed from V and 4 bases from J, the gap between germline ends came to 17 bases. The CDR3 is 15 amino acids. The V gene's germline CDR1 is MGHRA and CDR2 YSYEKL. CDR3 loop: CASSGIQGLSYGYTF. The CDR3 region has the DNA TGCGCCAGCAGCGGGATACAGGGACTTTCCTATGGCTACACCTTC.

A word on this clone: Within the sample, other DNA sequences also encode this same CDR3. CDR3 protein: CASSLAGLNTEAFF. The CDR3 DNA reads TGTGCCAGCAGCTTAGCAGGCTTGAACACTGAAGCTTTCTTT. The chain has TRBV7-2 and TRBJ1-1; D not resolved. The germline V gene encodes CDR1 SGHTA and CDR2 FQGNSA. This CDR3 region has 14 residues. V was trimmed by 0 bases and J by 0 bases, leaving 5 bases between them.

This clone showed up just a few times. The chain carries TRBV30 and TRBJ1-4; D is possibly TRBD1 (5 bases). The length of the CDR3 is 15 residues. The V end lost 3 bases, the J end lost 7 bases, and 18 bases lay between the germline ends. Looked up from germline, CDR1 is GTSNPN and CDR2 is SVGIG (reference sequence). CDR3 protein: CAWSSTGGVSEKLFF. The CDR3 bases are TGTGCCTGGAGCAGCACGGGAGGGGTTAGTGAAAAACTGTTTTTT.

On this clone: It is likely a read error: a sequence one base away is far more abundant. The genes are TRBV29-1 and TRBJ2-7; unclear D gene. CDR1 SQVTM and CDR2 ANQGSEA come from the germline V gene. Trimming removed 7 bases from V and 3 bases from J, with 10 bases in between. The CDR3 is 11 residues long. The CDR3 coding sequence is TGCAGCGCCCAATCCCGCTACGAGCAGTACTTC. This translates into CSAQSRYEQYF.

The chain has TRBV27 and TRBJ1-1; maybe TRBD1 (5 bases). Germline V gives CDR1 MNHEY, CDR2 SMNVEV (reference sequence). This CDR3 contains 14 residues. The V end lost 3 bases, the J end lost 5 bases, and 13 bases lay between the germline ends. CDR3 bases: TGTGCCAGCAGTTTCGTAGGGGTTGGTACTGAAGCTTTCTTT. This sequence encodes CASSFVGVGTEAFF.

The V call is TRBV27, the J call TRBJ2-7; D assignment may be TRBD1 or TRBD2 (5 bases each). This CDR3 is 16 amino acids long. V was cut by 0 bases and J by 0 bases, with 12 bases left in between. The germline V gene has CDR1 MNHEY and CDR2 SMNVEV (reference sequence). For the CDR3, the DNA is TGTGCCAGCAGTTTATCTCGGGGCTCCAGCTCCTACGAGCAGTACTTC. Its translation: CASSLSRGSSSYEQYF.

This chain connects TRBV5-1 to TRBJ1-6; D is ambiguous. V lost 3 bases and J 5 bases, leaving 9 bases between the germline ends. Germline loops: CDR1 SGHRS, CDR2 YFSETQ. The CDR3 contains 14 residues. CDR3 amino acids: CASSSEGNNSPLHF. CDR3 DNA: TGCGCCAGCAGCTCGGAAGGTAATAATTCACCCCTCCACTTT.

This clone was observed once. This CDR3 is also generated by other DNA sequences in the sample. The chain has TRBV5-1 and TRBJ2-5; D may correspond to TRBD1 or TRBD2 (7 bases each). Germline V gene lookup returns CDR1 SGHRS and CDR2 YFSETQ. This CDR3 is built from 14 residues. Deletions cut 0 bases from V and 5 bases from J, with 11 bases between. CDR3 region: CASSLGQGGETQYF. CDR3 in DNA: TGCGCCAGCAGCTTGGGACAGGGAGGGGAGACCCAGTACTTC.

This clone was counted once. For the CDR3, the DNA is TGTGCCAGCAGACCAGCGGGGGCGGGATCCGGTGATCAGCCCCAGCATTTT. Translating it yields CASRPAGAGSGDQPQHF. V is TRBV2 and J is TRBJ1-5; a possible D gene is TRBD1 (6 bases). V lost 6 bases, J lost 5 bases, and 23 bases lay in between. Germline V gene sequence: CDR1 SNHLY, CDR2 FYNNEI. This CDR3 has 17 residues.

J is TRBJ2-1 and V is TRBV27; 12 bases match TRBD2. The CDR3 spans 15 residues. Germline V lookup: CDR1 MNHEY, CDR2 SMNVEV (reference sequence). Trimming cost V 6 bases and J 7 bases; bases outside gene matches: 7. The CDR3 sequence is CASSLTSGRGNEQFF. For the CDR3, the DNA is TGTGCCAGCAGCCTGACTAGCGGGAGAGGAAATGAGCAGTTCTTC.

This clone came up a few times. This chain connects TRBV4-1 to TRBJ1-6, with D hard to call. V lost 1 base and J lost 0, with 16 bases in between. Germline V lookup: CDR1 MGHRA, CDR2 YSYEKL. The CDR3 is made up of 19 amino acids. This chain's CDR3 is CASSQVPATGSSYNSPLHF. As DNA, the CDR3 is TGCGCCAGCAGCCAAGTACCCGCGACCGGGAGCTCCTATAATTCACCCCTCCACTTT.

The CDR3 region is CASSLGGLFGETQYF. In DNA form, the CDR3 reads TGTGCCAGCAGCTTAGGGGGACTGTTCGGGGAGACCCAGTACTTC. The rearrangement joins TRBV11-3 to TRBJ2-5, with D perhaps matching TRBD2 (6 bases). Germline values: CDR1 SGHNT, CDR2 YENEEA. The CDR3 length is 15 residues. V shed 1 base and J shed 5 bases, with 14 bases lying between them.

The chain links TRBV7-9 to TRBJ2-7, with D tentatively TRBD2 (5 bases). V dropped 1 base and J dropped 7 bases, with 17 bases sitting between them. Germline values: CDR1 SEHNR, CDR2 FQNEAQ (reference sequence). The CDR3 has 15 residues. DNA for the CDR3: TGTGCCAGCAGCTTAGACGGCGGGTTCTATCATGAGCAGTACTTC. Its protein is CASSLDGGFYHEQYF.

The chain is built from TRBV5-6 and TRBJ1-5; maybe TRBD1 (5 bases). V gave up 2 bases and J gave up 1 base, with 16 bases separating them. Germline V gene sequence: CDR1 SGHDT, CDR2 YYEEEE. This CDR3 comprises 17 residues. This chain's CDR3 is CASSFFVPSGSNQPQHF. CDR3 coding DNA: TGTGCCAGCAGCTTCTTTGTTCCGTCAGGGAGCAATCAGCCCCAGCATTTT. The variable domain in full, completed from reference TRBV5-6 and TRBJ1-5, reads DAGVTQSPTHLIKTRGQQVTLRCSPKSGHDTVSWYQQALGQGPQFIFQYYEEEERQRGNFPDRFSGHQFPNYSSELNVNALLLGDSALYLCASSFFVPSGSNQPQHFGDGTRLSIL.

This sequence joins TRBV6-6 and TRBJ1-4, with D unclear. V gave up 5 bases and J gave up 7 bases, with 11 bases separating them. This CDR3 is built from 13 residues. Germline V gene data show CDR1 as MNHNY and CDR2 as SVGAGI (reference sequence). As DNA, the CDR3 is TGTGCCAGCAGTGGTTTAGGAGGTGAAAAACTGTTTTTT. Encoded protein: CASSGLGGEKLFF.

As to this clone: Other DNA sequences in the sample encode the same CDR3. This chain connects TRBV10-1 to TRBJ2-5; no clear D. Germline assignment: CDR1 WNHNN and CDR2 SYGVQD (reference sequence). Trimming left V 0 bases short and J 1 base short, with 3 bases between. This CDR3 comprises 13 residues. The CDR3: CASSESLQETQYF. CDR3 nucleotides: TGCGCCAGCAGTGAGTCCCTCCAAGAGACCCAGTACTTC.

CDR3 DNA sequence: TGTGCCAGCAAAAGTCTCGGGTGGGATAGAGAAAGCACAGATACGCAGTATTTT. Its protein is CASKSLGWDRESTDTQYF. The chain links TRBV27 to TRBJ2-3; D gene ambiguous. The V and J ends lost 7 bases and 0 bases respectively, with 23 bases between them. Germline CDR1 reads MNHEY; CDR2 reads SMNVEV (reference sequence). This CDR3 region has 18 residues.

V is TRBV4-3 and J is TRBJ1-4; TRBD1 matches at 9 bases. Germline V gene data show CDR1 as LGHNA and CDR2 as YSLEER. V was pared by 1 base and J by 5 bases, with 5 bases of the junction left unmatched. The CDR3 length is 16 residues. The CDR3 region is CASSQVGTGSNEKLFF. The DNA of the CDR3 is TGCGCCAGCAGCCAAGTCGGGACAGGGTCGAATGAAAAACTGTTTTTT.

About this clone: The same CDR3 can be traced to other DNA sequences in this sample. This chain links TRBV18 with TRBJ2-2; maybe TRBD2 (6 bases). In germline, CDR1 is KGHSH, CDR2 LQKENI. This CDR3 region has 15 residues. Trimming removed 6 bases from V and 0 bases from J, with 11 bases in between. The CDR3 DNA follows: TGTGCCAGCTCTTCGGGACTTCCGAACACCGGGGAGCTGTTTTTT. It is translated as CASSSGLPNTGELFF.

This rearrangement joins TRBV23-1 to TRBJ2-1; TRBD1 matches at 7 bases. TRBV23-1 is assigned to the ORF class and has an uncertain function. Trimming at V came to 2 bases and at J to 7 bases, leaving 11 bases not matched to a gene. The CDR3 covers 16 residues. CDR3 in DNA: TGCGCCAGCAGTCAAAGGGGGCGGGTAGGCCGGAATGAGCAGTTCTTC. Translating gives CASSQRGRVGRNEQFF.

V gene TRBV18 combines with J gene TRBJ1-3; tentatively, D is TRBD1 (5 bases). The CDR3 is made up of 19 amino acids. Germline V lookup: CDR1 KGHSH, CDR2 LQKENI. V was cut by 4 bases and J by 0 bases, with 22 bases left in between. In DNA, the CDR3 is TGTGCCAGCTCACAACAGGCCGCCCTGACAGCTCCCTCTGGAAACACCATATATTTT. This sequence encodes CASSQQAALTAPSGNTIYF.

Of note for this clone: The sample contains more than one DNA sequence encoding this CDR3. The J gene is TRBJ2-7, the V gene TRBV11-2; D remains ambiguous. From germline, CDR1 is SGHAT and CDR2 FQNNGV. The CDR3 is 13 residues long. Trimming shortened V by 2 bases and J by 1 base, and 6 bases separated the two germline ends. The CDR3 is CASSLTDSYEQYF. The CDR3 nucleotides are TGTGCCAGCAGCTTAACGGATTCCTACGAGCAGTACTTC.

V is TRBV28 and J is TRBJ1-5; maybe TRBD1 (6 bases). Germline assignment: CDR1 MDHEN and CDR2 SYDVKM. Trimming shortened V by 8 bases and J by 4 bases, and 21 bases separated the two germline ends. This CDR3 has 16 amino acids. The CDR3 nucleotides read TGTGCCAGCCAGGGACAAACAATGGGGGGAAATCAGCCCCAGCATTTT. Protein sequence: CASQGQTMGGNQPQHF.